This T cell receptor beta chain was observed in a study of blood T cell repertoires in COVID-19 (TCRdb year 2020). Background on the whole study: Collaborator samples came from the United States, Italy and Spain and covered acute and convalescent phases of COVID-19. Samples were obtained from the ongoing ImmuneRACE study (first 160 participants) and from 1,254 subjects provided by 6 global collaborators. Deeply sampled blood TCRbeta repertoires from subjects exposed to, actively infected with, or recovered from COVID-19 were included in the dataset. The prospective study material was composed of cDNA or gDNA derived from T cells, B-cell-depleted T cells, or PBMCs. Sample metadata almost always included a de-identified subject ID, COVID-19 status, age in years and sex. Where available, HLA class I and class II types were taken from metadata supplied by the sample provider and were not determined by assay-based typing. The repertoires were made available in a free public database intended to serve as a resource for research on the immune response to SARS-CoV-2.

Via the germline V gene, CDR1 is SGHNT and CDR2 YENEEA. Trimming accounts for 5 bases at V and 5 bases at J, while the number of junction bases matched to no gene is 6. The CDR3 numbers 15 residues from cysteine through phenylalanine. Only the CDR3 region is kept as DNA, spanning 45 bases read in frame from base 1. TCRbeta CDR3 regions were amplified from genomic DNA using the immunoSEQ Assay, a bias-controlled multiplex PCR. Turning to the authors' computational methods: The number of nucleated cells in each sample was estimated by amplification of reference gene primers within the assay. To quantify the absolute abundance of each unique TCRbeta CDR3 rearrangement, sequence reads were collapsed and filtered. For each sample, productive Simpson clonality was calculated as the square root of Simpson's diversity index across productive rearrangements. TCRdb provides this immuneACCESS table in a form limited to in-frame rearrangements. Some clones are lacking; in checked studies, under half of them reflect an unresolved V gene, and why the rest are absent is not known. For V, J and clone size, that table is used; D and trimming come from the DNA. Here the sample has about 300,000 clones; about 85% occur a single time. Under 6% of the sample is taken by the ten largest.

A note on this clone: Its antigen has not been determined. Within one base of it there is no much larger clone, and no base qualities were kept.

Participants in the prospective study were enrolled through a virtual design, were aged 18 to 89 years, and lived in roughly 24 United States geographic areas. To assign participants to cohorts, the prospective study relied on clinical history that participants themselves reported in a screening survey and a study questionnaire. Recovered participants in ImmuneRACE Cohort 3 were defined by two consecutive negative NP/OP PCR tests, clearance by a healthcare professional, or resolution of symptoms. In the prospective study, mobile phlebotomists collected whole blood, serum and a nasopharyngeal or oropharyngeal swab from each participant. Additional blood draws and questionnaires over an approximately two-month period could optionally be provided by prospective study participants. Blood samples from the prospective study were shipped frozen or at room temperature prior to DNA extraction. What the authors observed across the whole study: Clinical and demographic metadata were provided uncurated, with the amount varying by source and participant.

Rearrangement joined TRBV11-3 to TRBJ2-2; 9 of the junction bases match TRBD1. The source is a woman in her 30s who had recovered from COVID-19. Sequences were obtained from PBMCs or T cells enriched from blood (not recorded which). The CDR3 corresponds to CASSPGQGNTGELFF. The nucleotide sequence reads TGTGCCAGCAGCCCCGGACAGGGGAATACCGGGGAGCTGTTTTTT.